This TCR beta chain is drawn from a study of T cells in Graves' hyperthyroidism and ophthalmopathy. Template material for amplifying TCR beta CDR3 regions consisted of RNA transcripts. The HTBI primer set drove a first-round RT-PCR of the TCR CDR3. TCRdb processed the multiplex PCR reads anew with MiXCR; each CDR3 protein has one entry. The sample yields about half a million distinct CDR3 sequences, around 20% seen once. In this sample, this clonotype turned up many times. The definition of stable Graves' hyperthyroidism was no ophthalmopathy progression within 18 months. This receptor was identified in a man aged 18-30 years with Graves' hyperthyroidism. Sequenced sample: blood.

Here the CDR3 DNA reads TGTGCCAGCAGCCACTTGGGCACCGGGGAGCTGTTTTTT. Its protein product is CASSHLGTGELFF. This chain links TRBV11-2 with TRBJ2-2; D ambiguous. Germline-derived CDR1 and CDR2 are SGHAT and FQNNGV. The CDR3 is 13 amino acids. The V end was cut by 5 bases, the J end by 4 bases, with 8 bases between.